The present entry profiles one TCR beta chain with its context. Profiling relied on immunoSEQ multiplex PCR, and the TCRdb table lists in-frame clones only, not all of them. The repertoire consists of roughly 73,000 clones, with approximately 95% occurring once and the leading ten covering about 3.5%. The sample comes from a study of cytomegalovirus exposure and HLA in healthy donors. Trimming cost V 0 bases and J 4 bases, with 15 bases left between them. The V gene's germline CDR1 is MNHEY and CDR2 SVGAGI. The CDR3 is 16 residues long. This chain uses TRBV6-5 with TRBJ1-2; weak D call: TRBD1 (6 bases). The sequenced sample consisted of PBMCs. This sequence originates from a man between 18 and 29 years old in good health and CMV-seronegative. The CDR3 bases are TGTGCCAGCAGTTACTCCGAGGGGGAGTCGCTCTATGGCTACACCTTC. Protein sequence: CASSYSEGESLYGYTF.